The present entry profiles one TCR beta chain with its context. Germline assignment: CDR1 SGHAT and CDR2 FQNNGV. The CDR3 is made up of 16 amino acids. The germline V and J ends were trimmed by 5 bases and 2 bases, with 17 bases remaining between them. TCRdb's table, derived via immunoSEQ multiplex PCR, lists solely in-frame clones and lacks some. The table lists about 400,000 clones, roughly 86% of them singletons. Participants were aged roughly 18 to 90 years from approximately 25 US areas. Allocation to cohorts depended on clinical history reported by the participants. These data originate in a study of blood T cell repertoires in COVID-19. Turning to the study itself: The origin of the acute and convalescent COVID-19 samples was the United States, Italy and Spain. The cDNA or gDNA used as material had been derived from T cells, B-cell-depleted T cells, or PBMCs.

The material sequenced was PBMCs or T cells enriched from blood (not recorded which). This TCR derives from a woman between 35 and 50 years old with acute COVID-19. The chain is built from TRBV11-2 and TRBJ2-3; a weak D match, TRBD1 (6 bases). This CDR3 reads CASSPLTGISTDTQYF. The CDR3 DNA reads as TGTGCCAGCAGCCCTCTTACAGGGATTTCCACAGATACGCAGTATTTT.